The following is a T cell receptor beta chain sequence with its context. Its specificity is not known. The record originates from a study of neoadjuvant nivolumab and ipilimumab in lung cancer. The overall study: The combination arm added day-1 ipilimumab 1 mg/kg to nivolumab 3 mg/kg on days 1, 15, 29. Study observations and caveats: Compared with tumor-adjacent uninvolved lung, resected tumors showed greater richness and clonality.

V shed 0 bases and J shed 11 bases, with 22 bases lying between them. Per germline, CDR1 MNHEY and CDR2 SVGAGI. This CDR3 spans 16 amino acids. The protocol was immunoSEQ multiplex PCR, while the TCRdb copy is restricted to in-frame clones and leaves out a portion. The sample carries 6,000 to 9,000 clones, around 85% recorded once. The V call is TRBV6-5, the J call TRBJ1-1; the D gene is possibly TRBD1 (5 bases). The starting material was tumor tissue, obtained after neoadjuvant nivolumab, alone or with ipilimumab, at or shortly before surgery. The sequence was obtained from an adult with non-small cell lung cancer. The CDR3 nucleotides are TGTGCCAGCAGTTACTCGATGGGCCCTGGGACGAGGAGGGCTTTCTTT. Translating it yields CASSYSMGPGTRRAFF.